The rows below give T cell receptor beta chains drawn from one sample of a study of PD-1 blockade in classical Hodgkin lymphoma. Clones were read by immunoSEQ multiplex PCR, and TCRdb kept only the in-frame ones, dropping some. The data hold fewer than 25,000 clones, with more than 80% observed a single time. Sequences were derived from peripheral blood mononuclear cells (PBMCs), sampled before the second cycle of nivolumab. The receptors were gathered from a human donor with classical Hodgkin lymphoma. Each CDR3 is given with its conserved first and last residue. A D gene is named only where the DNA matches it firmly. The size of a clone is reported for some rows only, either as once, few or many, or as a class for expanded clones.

CDR3aa: CASRRLSYEQYF; CDR3nt: TGTGCCAGCAGGAGACTGAGCTACGAGCAGTACTTC; v_gene: TRBV28; j_gene: TRBJ2-7; d_gene: NA; abundance: once
CDR3aa: CASSQLAGVTYNEQFF; CDR3nt: TGTGCCAGCAGCCAACTAGCGGGGGTGACTTACAATGAGCAGTTCTTC; v_gene: TRBV4-2; j_gene: TRBJ2-1; d_gene: TRBD2; abundance: few
CDR3aa: CASSIAGSYGYTF; CDR3nt: TGTGCCAGTAGTATAGCGGGGAGCTATGGCTACACCTTC; v_gene: TRBV19; j_gene: TRBJ1-2; d_gene: NA; abundance: NA
CDR3aa: CASSWGQGRQPQHF; CDR3nt: TGTGCCAGCAGTTGGGGGCAGGGGCGTCAGCCCCAGCATTTT; v_gene: TRBV28; j_gene: TRBJ1-5; d_gene: NA; abundance: NA
CDR3aa: CASSRDRDRVVTEAFF; CDR3nt: TGCGCCAGCAGTCGCGACCGGGACAGGGTTGTCACTGAAGCTTTCTTT; v_gene: TRBV23-1; j_gene: TRBJ1-1; d_gene: TRBD1; abundance: NA
CDR3aa: CAWRARTGWGNTEAFF; CDR3nt: TGTGCCTGGAGGGCCCGGACAGGGTGGGGGAACACTGAAGCTTTCTTT; v_gene: TRBV30; j_gene: TRBJ1-1; d_gene: TRBD1; abundance: NA
CDR3aa: CAIRVTSGNTIYF; CDR3nt: TGTGCCATCAGAGTCACATCTGGAAACACCATATATTTT; v_gene: TRBV6-1; j_gene: TRBJ1-3; d_gene: NA; abundance: NA
CDR3aa: CASSPQQVGGELFF; CDR3nt: TGTGCCAGCAGCCCACAACAGGTTGGCGGGGAGCTGTTTTTT; v_gene: TRBV6-5; j_gene: TRBJ2-2; d_gene: NA; abundance: NA
CDR3aa: CASSLTGRNQPQHF; CDR3nt: TGTGCCAGCAGCTTGACAGGGCGGAATCAGCCCCAGCATTTT; v_gene: TRBV7-2; j_gene: TRBJ1-5; d_gene: TRBD1; abundance: NA
CDR3aa: CATAQNSNQPQHF; CDR3nt: TGTGCCACAGCCCAGAATAGCAATCAGCCCCAGCATTTT; v_gene: TRBV10-3; j_gene: TRBJ1-5; d_gene: NA; abundance: NA
CDR3aa: CASSLRQGDYEQYF; CDR3nt: TGTGCCAGCAGCCTTCGACAGGGGGATTACGAGCAGTACTTC; v_gene: TRBV7-6; j_gene: TRBJ2-7; d_gene: TRBD1; abundance: NA
CDR3aa: CASRGQGGGYTF; CDR3nt: TGTGCCAGCAGGGGACAGGGAGGAGGCTACACCTTC; v_gene: TRBV6-5; j_gene: TRBJ1-2; d_gene: TRBD1; abundance: few
CDR3aa: CASSLRSGGTYEQYF; CDR3nt: TGTGCCAGCAGCTTACGTAGCGGGGGGACTTACGAGCAGTACTTC; v_gene: TRBV7-2; j_gene: TRBJ2-7; d_gene: TRBD2; abundance: NA
CDR3aa: CASSLPNTGELFF; CDR3nt: TGTGCCAGCAGTCTCCCGAACACCGGGGAGCTGTTTTTT; v_gene: TRBV28; j_gene: TRBJ2-2; d_gene: NA; abundance: NA
CDR3aa: CASSPLTGQQNYGYTF; CDR3nt: TGTGCCAGCTCACCATTAACGGGACAGCAGAACTATGGCTACACCTTC; v_gene: TRBV18; j_gene: TRBJ1-2; d_gene: TRBD1; abundance: few
CDR3aa: CASSLDPRDEQYF; CDR3nt: TGTGCCAGCAGCTTGGACCCCAGAGACGAGCAGTACTTC; v_gene: TRBV7-6; j_gene: TRBJ2-7; d_gene: NA; abundance: NA
CDR3aa: CASSAEQGMGSYEQYF; CDR3nt: TGTGCCAGCAGCGCCGAACAGGGGATGGGCTCCTACGAGCAGTACTTC; v_gene: TRBV7-9; j_gene: TRBJ2-7; d_gene: TRBD1; abundance: once
CDR3aa: CASRITGGIADTQYF; CDR3nt: TGTGCCAGCAGAATAACAGGGGGCATAGCAGATACGCAGTATTTT; v_gene: TRBV5-5; j_gene: TRBJ2-3; d_gene: TRBD1; abundance: NA
CDR3aa: CASSLSVESSYNSPLHF; CDR3nt: TGTGCCAGCAGTTTATCGGTGGAGAGCTCCTATAATTCACCCCTCCACTTT; v_gene: TRBV27; j_gene: TRBJ1-6; d_gene: NA; abundance: once
CDR3aa: CASSQDTSGLYIQYF; CDR3nt: TGCGCCAGCAGCCAAGACACCTCAGGGTTGTACATTCAGTACTTC; v_gene: TRBV4-3; j_gene: TRBJ2-4; d_gene: NA; abundance: NA
CDR3aa: CASTAWTWGGTGELFF; CDR3nt: TGTGCCAGCACCGCCTGGACCTGGGGCGGTACCGGGGAGCTGTTTTTT; v_gene: TRBV27; j_gene: TRBJ2-2; d_gene: NA; abundance: NA
CDR3aa: CASSDRPGGAITGELFF; CDR3nt: TGTGCCAGCAGTGATAGACCAGGGGGCGCGATAACCGGGGAGCTGTTTTTT; v_gene: TRBV2; j_gene: TRBJ2-2; d_gene: TRBD1; abundance: NA
CDR3aa: CASSLGQGSQETQYF; CDR3nt: TGTGCCAGCAGCCTGGGACAGGGTAGCCAAGAGACCCAGTACTTC; v_gene: TRBV5-8; j_gene: TRBJ2-5; d_gene: TRBD1; abundance: NA